Shown below are 7 T cell receptor beta chains from a single sample sequenced in a study of blood T cells in healthy people across ages. Primed by a sample-barcoded 5' primer and a J-beta primer mix, a second PCR proceeded for 7 to 11 cycles. TCRdb recomputed calls from the 5' RACE reads with MiXCR, one row per CDR3 protein. The sample lists roughly 1,000,000 distinct CDR3 sequences; under 30% were seen once. Separately, the same data were catalogued under a study of T cells of mothers and their children.

Material for sequencing was blood. These receptors were collected from a girl aged 2 to 9 in good health.

The chain is built from TRBV19 and TRBJ1-5; D gene unclear. Trimming left V 0 bases short and J 11 bases short, with 8 bases between. Germline assignment: CDR1 LNHDA and CDR2 SQIVND (reference sequence). This CDR3 region has 12 residues. The CDR3 region is CASSIDLEAQHF. The CDR3 DNA reads as TGTGCCAGTAGTATAGACCTGGAAGCCCAGCATTTT.

The rearrangement uses TRBV10-2 and TRBJ2-5; 7 bases align to TRBD2. This CDR3 has 15 residues. Germline loops: CDR1 WSHSY, CDR2 SAAADI. The junction had 8 bases not matched to a gene; V was cut back by 2 bases and J by 5 bases. CDR3 DNA: TGCGCCAGCAGTGAGAGGTGGGAGGGCCTGGAGACCCAGTACTTC. This translates into CASSERWEGLETQYF.

This chain uses TRBV27 with TRBJ1-6; TRBD1 matches at 8 bases. V was clipped by 8 bases and J by 7 bases; unmatched bases: 7. In germline, CDR1 is MNHEY, CDR2 SMNVEV (reference sequence). The CDR3 spans 14 residues. CDR3 nucleotide sequence: TGTGCCAGCCGACCGGGACAGGCGAATTCACCCCTCCACTTT. Protein sequence: CASRPGQANSPLHF.

The chain employs TRBV12-5 and TRBJ1-2, with D unclear. This CDR3 region has 17 residues. Germline assignment: CDR1 LGHNT and CDR2 FRNRAP. V lost 0 bases and J 7 bases, leaving 21 bases between the germline ends. The CDR3, as DNA: TGTGCTAGTGGTTTGGTAATTGAAGCCACTCCGAAGCGTGGCTACACCTTC. Protein: CASGLVIEATPKRGYTF.

This clonotype was seen only a few times. V and J are TRBV29-1 and TRBJ1-1, with D maybe TRBD1 (6 bases). CDR1 SQVTM and CDR2 ANQGSEA come from the germline V gene. The ends were cut back, 4 bases at V and 8 bases at J, with 14 bases in the middle. CDR3 length equals 12 residues. The DNA of the CDR3 is TGCAGCGTTGGCGCCGGGAGGGGGGAAGCTTTCTTT. Translated, it gives CSVGAGRGEAFF.

This clonotype came up a few times. CDR3 sequence reads: CASSYWEDTYEQYF. CDR3 bases: TGTGCCAGCAGTTATTGGGAAGACACCTACGAGCAGTACTTC. This chain links TRBV6-2 or TRBV6-3 with TRBJ2-5; D gene uncertain. The J call may be wrong; the DNA end is better matched by TRBJ2-7. This CDR3 contains 14 residues. Looked up from germline, CDR1 is MNHEY and CDR2 is SVGEGT.

This clonotype has more than one count but fewer than ten. The CDR3 does not end in the conserved phenylalanine or tryptophan, so this is likely a read error. The V call is TRBV5-1, the J call TRBJ1-1; 8 bases are a match to TRBD1. The germline V gene encodes CDR1 SGHRS and CDR2 YFSETQ. The CDR3 covers 14 residues. CDR3 protein: CASSLRQGNTEAFL. The CDR3 bases are TGCGCCAGCAGCTTACGACAGGGGAACACCGAAGCTTTCCTT.